This paragraph covers one T cell receptor beta chain sequence. Antigen: not known. The ends were cut back, 6 bases at V and 2 bases at J, with 7 bases in the middle. The CDR3 covers 12 residues. This entry is derived from a study of T cell responses to AZD1222 COVID-19 vaccine. This table comes from immunoSEQ multiplex PCR, and its TCRdb copy is limited to in-frame clones, with some not included. The sample contains about 120,000 clones, just over 85% of which appear only once. Study-level points and caveats: Donors in the cohort were predominantly white British and more often female, and clonal diversity was possibly underestimated.

The starting material was peripheral blood, obtained on day 0 of AZD1222 vaccination. This receptor was identified in an adult in good health. The chain links TRBV12-3 or TRBV12-4 to TRBJ1-2; D unresolved. The CDR3 loop reads CASSNGNYGYTF. As DNA, the CDR3 is TGTGCCAGCAGCAACGGGAACTATGGCTACACCTTC.